Below, 4 T cell receptor beta chains from the same sample are listed, as sequenced in a study of CD8 T cells in Susac syndrome. RNA was extracted with the RNeasy kit, and a quantity of roughly 0.5 to 1 ug was reverse transcribed using random hexamers. TCRdb passed the immunoSEQ multiplex PCR reads through MiXCR, listing each CDR3 protein once. Of about 250,000 distinct CDR3 sequences listed, around 95% are singletons. Sequencing was done on a sample of CD4+ T cells from PBMCs. Receptor source: a human donor with multiple sclerosis.

This chain joins TRBV12-3 or TRBV12-4 and TRBJ1-2, with D uncertain. This CDR3 region has 12 residues. Trimming removed 5 bases at V and 8 bases at J, with 12 bases between. The CDR3 DNA sequence: TGTGCCAGCAGTGCGGACGGTATCGGCTACACCTTC. Translation gives CASSADGIGYTF.

The CDR3 DNA reads TGTGCCAGCAGTTTATGGCAGGGAGATTCACCCCTCCACTTT. The encoded protein is CASSLWQGDSPLHF. The chain couples TRBV27 to TRBJ1-6, with a possible D match to TRBD1 (5 bases). V was cut by 1 base and J by 8 bases, with 9 bases left in between. CDR3 size: 14 residues. Germline loops: CDR1 MNHEY, CDR2 SMNVEV (reference sequence).

This sequence joins TRBV5-1 and TRBJ2-7; 11 positions match TRBD2. V shed 4 bases, J shed 5 bases, and the junction held 8 bases outside the gene matches. Germline lookup yields CDR1 SGHRS and CDR2 YFSETQ. The CDR3 length is 15 residues. The CDR3 region has the DNA TGCGCCAGCAGCCCAGTAGCGGGAGGGCCCGACGAGCAGTACGTC. Residues: CASSPVAGGPDEQYV.

The CDR3 here is CASSLAGVTSGSYEQYF. CDR3 nucleotide sequence: TGCGCCAGCAGCTTGGCCGGCGTTACTAGCGGGTCCTACGAGCAGTACTTC. The V and J genes are TRBV5-1 and TRBJ2-7; 9 nucleotides align to TRBD2. The length of the CDR3 is 17 residues. Trimming at V came to 0 bases and at J to 1 base, leaving 8 bases not matched to a gene. The germline V gene encodes CDR1 SGHRS and CDR2 YFSETQ.